These 18 T cell receptor beta chains originate from one sample sequenced in a study of shared clonotypes between healthy human individuals. Profiled with immunoSEQ multiplex PCR; TCRdb holds only in-frame clones, not every one. The sample lists roughly 1.4 million clones, roughly 98.5% occurring once. The sequencing sample was made of naive CD4+ T cells sorted from blood. Subset reported: CD45RA+ positively selected. These receptors were collected from a man aged 25-45 years in good health.

The CDR3 bases are TGTGCCAGCAGTTCGGCAGGTCAAGCCAAAAACATTCAGTACTTC. As protein: CASSSAGQAKNIQYF. J is TRBJ2-4 and V is TRBV6-6; no firm D call. The germline CDR1 and CDR2 sequences are MNHNY and SVGAGI (reference sequence). Deletions cut 4 bases from V and 0 bases from J, with 10 bases between. This CDR3 is 15 amino acids long.

A note on this clone: Different DNA sequences within this sample yield the same CDR3. The CDR3: CASSLDRAADTQYF. The CDR3, as DNA: TGCGCCAGCAGCTTAGATCGTGCGGCAGATACGCAGTATTTT. The rearrangement joins TRBV5-1 to TRBJ2-3; D not certain. The CDR3 loop spans 14 amino acids. V dropped 2 bases and J dropped 4 bases, with 11 bases sitting between them. CDR1 SGHRS and CDR2 YFSETQ come from the germline V gene.

This sequence joins TRBV5-1 and TRBJ2-2; 13 bases line up with TRBD2. Trimming at V came to 1 base and at J to 5 bases, leaving 5 bases not matched to a gene. CDR1 and CDR2 (germline): SGHRS, YFSETQ. CDR3 size: 17 residues. DNA of the CDR3: TGCGCCAGCAGCTTGACTAGCGGGAGGGCCAGAACCGGGGAGCTGTTTTTT. This sequence encodes CASSLTSGRARTGELFF.

V gene TRBV7-2 combines with J gene TRBJ2-7; D ambiguous. The CDR3 is 14 residues long. The V gene lost 0 bases and the J gene lost 4 bases, with 10 bases spanning the gap. Germline V gene lookup returns CDR1 SGHTA and CDR2 FQGNSA. The CDR3 bases are TGTGCCAGCAGCTTAGCCCCGACCCTATACGAGCAGTACTTC. This gives the protein CASSLAPTLYEQYF.

This rearrangement joins TRBV28 to TRBJ1-5; D gene ambiguous. The CDR3 runs 12 residues. The V gene lost 9 bases and the J gene lost 6 bases, with 12 bases spanning the gap. Germline assignment: CDR1 MDHEN and CDR2 SYDVKM. This chain's CDR3 is CASTPVGQPQHF. The CDR3 DNA sequence: TGTGCCAGTACCCCGGTGGGTCAGCCCCAGCATTTT. Based on the CDR3 plus reference TRBV28 and TRBJ1-5, the full variable domain is DVKVTQSSRYLVKRTGEKVFLECVQDMDHENMFWYRQDPGLGLRLIYFSYDVKMKEKGDIPEGYSVSREKKERFSLILESASTNQTSMYLCASTPVGQPQHFGDGTRLSIL.

The chain has TRBV10-1 and TRBJ1-3; 7 bases match TRBD1. Per the germline V gene, CDR1 is WNHNN and CDR2 is SYGVQD (reference sequence). This CDR3 is built from 14 residues. After removal of 4 bases from V and 4 bases from J, the junction contained 4 bases not matched to a gene. CDR3 DNA sequence: TGCGCCAGCAGTGTTAGGGGGCGCGGAAACACCATATATTTT. Residues: CASSVRGRGNTIYF.

This chain connects TRBV5-1 to TRBJ1-2; D is uncertain. The V gene's germline CDR1 is SGHRS and CDR2 YFSETQ. V dropped 0 bases and J dropped 0 bases, with 6 bases sitting between them. This CDR3 has 14 amino acids. The CDR3 region has the DNA TGCGCCAGCAGCTTGGTACAGACTAACTATGGCTACACCTTC. This codes for CASSLVQTNYGYTF. Full variable domain (missing parts from reference TRBV5-1 and TRBJ1-2): KAGVTQTPRYLIKTRGQQVTLSCSPISGHRSVSWYQQTPGQGLQFLFEYFSETQRNKGNFPGRFSGRQFSNSRSEMNVSTLELGDSALYLCASSLVQTNYGYTFGSGTRLTVV.

The genes are TRBV6-4 and TRBJ2-1; 10 bases agree with TRBD1. The CDR3 has 14 amino acids. V shed 9 bases, J shed 9 bases, and the junction held 11 bases outside the gene matches. From germline, CDR1 is MRHNA and CDR2 SNTAGT. The CDR3: CARFRTGGFSEQFF. CDR3 DNA: TGTGCCAGATTCAGGACAGGGGGTTTCAGTGAGCAGTTCTTC.

The sample holds a few counts of this clone. The chain carries TRBV7-3 and TRBJ2-2, with TRBD1 as a possible D gene (5 bases). The CDR3 covers 15 residues. Trimming shortened V by 5 bases and J by 5 bases, and 15 bases separated the two germline ends. Per the germline V gene, CDR1 is SGHTA and CDR2 is FQGTGA. The CDR3 DNA reads as TGTGCCAGCAGCGAACTGGAATCAGGGACCGGGGAGCTGTTTTTT. It is translated as CASSELESGTGELFF.

V usage is TRBV5-1 and J usage is TRBJ2-2; D perhaps matches TRBD2 (5 bases). CDR1 and CDR2 (germline): SGHRS, YFSETQ. Trimming took 4 bases from V and 1 from J, leaving 17 bases between them. This CDR3 spans 17 amino acids. The CDR3 spells CASSRGWESRNTGELFF. In DNA, the CDR3 is TGCGCCAGCAGCAGAGGGTGGGAGAGTAGGAACACCGGGGAGCTGTTTTTT. The full variable domain, with the rest looked up from reference TRBV5-1 and TRBJ2-2, is KAGVTQTPRYLIKTRGQQVTLSCSPISGHRSVSWYQQTPGQGLQFLFEYFSETQRNKGNFPGRFSGRQFSNSRSEMNVSTLELGDSALYLCASSRGWESRNTGELFFGEGSRLTVL.

This chain joins TRBV19 and TRBJ2-1; 8 bases match TRBD1. Germline assignment: CDR1 LNHDA and CDR2 SQIVND (reference sequence). The CDR3 is 15 residues long. V was clipped by 2 bases and J by 4 bases; unmatched bases: 4. The CDR3 bases are TGTGCCAGTAGTATAAACAGGGACAGGTACAATGAGCAGTTCTTC. This gives the protein CASSINRDRYNEQFF.

The chain has TRBV5-1 and TRBJ2-1; 8 positions agree with TRBD2. The CDR3 length is 16 residues. Trimming at V came to 2 bases and at J to 8 bases, leaving 12 bases not matched to a gene. Germline CDR1 and CDR2: SGHRS and YFSETQ. CDR3: CASSFSSSGSVDEQFF. The CDR3 nucleotides read TGCGCCAGCAGCTTCTCTTCGAGCGGGAGCGTCGATGAGCAGTTCTTC.

Remarks on this clone: Other DNA sequences in the same sample also yield this CDR3. The chain couples TRBV11-2 to TRBJ2-7; 12 nucleotides line up with TRBD2. The CDR3 extends over 15 amino acids. After removal of 4 bases from V and 2 bases from J, the junction contained 3 bases not matched to a gene. Germline CDR1 reads SGHAT; CDR2 reads FQNNGV. Here the CDR3 reads CASSSLAGGPYEQYF. For the CDR3, the DNA is TGTGCCAGCAGCTCCCTAGCGGGAGGGCCCTACGAGCAGTACTTC.

This clone was seen once. The rearrangement links TRBV28 to TRBJ1-1, with D unresolved. Germline CDR1 is MDHEN and CDR2 is SYDVKM. CDR3 size: 12 residues. Trimming removed 7 bases at V and 1 base at J, with 7 bases between. This chain's CDR3 is CASKGANTEAFF. For the CDR3, the DNA is TGTGCCAGCAAAGGAGCGAACACTGAAGCTTTCTTT.

The chain recombines TRBV28 with TRBJ2-1; 11 bases align to TRBD2. V gave up 2 bases and J gave up 6 bases; unmatched junction bases: 9. The CDR3 length is 17 residues. Per germline, CDR1 MDHEN and CDR2 SYDVKM. The CDR3 DNA sequence: TGTGCCAGCAGTTTAGTGACACTAGCGGGAGTCGGCAATGAGCAGTTCTTC. Encoded protein: CASSLVTLAGVGNEQFF.

CDR3: CASSQFTRQAGGYTF. CDR3 bases: TGTGCCAGCTCTCAATTTACCCGCCAGGCGGGTGGCTACACCTTC. The gene calls are TRBV18 and TRBJ1-2; no clear D. CDR3 length equals 15 residues. V lost 6 bases, J lost 7 bases, and 21 bases lay in between. Germline loops: CDR1 KGHSH, CDR2 LQKENI.

The chain carries TRBV27 and TRBJ2-4; D tentatively fits TRBD1 or TRBD2 (5 bases each). This CDR3 spans 13 amino acids. The V gene's germline CDR1 is MNHEY and CDR2 SMNVEV (reference sequence). Trimming shortened V by 5 bases and J by 5 bases, and 10 bases separated the two germline ends. The CDR3 DNA reads as TGTGCCAGCAGTCTAGCAGGGCAAAACATTCAGTACTTC. Amino acid sequence: CASSLAGQNIQYF.

Turning to this clone: This sample includes further DNA sequences coding for the same CDR3. The V gene is TRBV18, the J gene TRBJ2-3; D remains ambiguous. The CDR3 runs to 14 residues. The V gene's germline CDR1 is KGHSH and CDR2 LQKENI. V shed 3 bases and J shed 0 bases, with 7 bases lying between them. CDR3 sequence: CASSPSPSTDTQYF. In nucleotides, the CDR3 is TGTGCCAGCTCACCGAGCCCTAGCACAGATACGCAGTATTTT.